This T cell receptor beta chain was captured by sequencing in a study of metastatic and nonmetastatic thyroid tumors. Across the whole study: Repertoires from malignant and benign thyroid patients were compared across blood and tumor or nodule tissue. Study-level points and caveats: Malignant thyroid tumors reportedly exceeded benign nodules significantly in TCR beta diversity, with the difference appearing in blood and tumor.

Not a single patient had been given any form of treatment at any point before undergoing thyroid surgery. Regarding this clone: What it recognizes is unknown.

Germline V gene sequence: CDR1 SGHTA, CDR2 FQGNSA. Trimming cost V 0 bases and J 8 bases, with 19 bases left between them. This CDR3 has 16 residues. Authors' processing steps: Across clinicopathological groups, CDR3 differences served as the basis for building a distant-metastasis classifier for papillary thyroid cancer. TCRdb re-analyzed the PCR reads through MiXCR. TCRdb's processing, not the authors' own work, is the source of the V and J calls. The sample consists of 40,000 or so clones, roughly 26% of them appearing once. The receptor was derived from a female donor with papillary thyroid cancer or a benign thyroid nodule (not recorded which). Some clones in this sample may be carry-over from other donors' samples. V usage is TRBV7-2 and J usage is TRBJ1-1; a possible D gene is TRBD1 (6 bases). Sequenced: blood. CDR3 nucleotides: TGTGCCAGCAGCTTAGCGCTAGTATCCACCGGGACAGAAGCTTTCTTT. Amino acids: CASSLALVSTGTEAFF.